This T cell receptor beta chain was obtained from a study of cytomegalovirus exposure and HLA in healthy donors. Researchers ran the PCR with 60 Vbeta and 13 Jbeta primers. The protocol was immunoSEQ multiplex PCR, while the TCRdb copy is restricted to in-frame clones and leaves out a portion. This table holds 150,000 to 200,000 clones, around 81% found once. The V end was cut by 6 bases, the J end by 5 bases, with 20 bases between. This CDR3 has 15 residues. Germline loops: CDR1 SGHNT, CDR2 YENEEA. Sequenced material: PBMCs. V usage is TRBV11-3 and J usage is TRBJ2-7; possible D gene TRBD1, 6 bases. The source of this sequence is a woman aged 40 to 50 in good health and CMV-seronegative. CDR3 nucleotide sequence: TGTGCCAGCAGTCTACAGGGAATGGTCGATGACGAGCAGTACTTC. Encoded protein: CASSLQGMVDDEQYF.